The 27 T cell receptor beta chains below were found in one sample sequenced in a study of identifying expanded T cells in peripheral blood. Libraries were prepared by immunoSEQ multiplex PCR; TCRdb keeps only in-frame clonotypes and omits some of them. The data show approximately 130,000 clones, more than 80% seen once. Sequenced material: blood. Receptors were obtained from a person between 18 and 70 years old in good health.

The rearrangement uses TRBV7-2 and TRBJ1-2; D possibly corresponds to TRBD1 (5 bases). The CDR3 consists of 16 residues. Per germline, CDR1 SGHTA and CDR2 FQGNSA. Deletions cut 0 bases from V and 5 bases from J, with 16 bases between. The CDR3 region is CASSLAGARILYGYTF. CDR3 sequence (DNA): TGTGCCAGCAGCTTAGCCGGGGCGAGGATTCTATATGGCTACACCTTC.

This rearrangement joins TRBV30 to TRBJ1-1; possibly TRBD1 for D (5 bases). Per the germline V gene, CDR1 is GTSNPN and CDR2 is SVGIG (reference sequence). The CDR3 consists of 12 residues. V gave up 2 bases and J gave up 6 bases, with 10 bases separating them. CDR3 DNA sequence: TGTGCCTGGAGTCCCGGGGGGGCTGAAGCTTTCTTT. This encodes CAWSPGGAEAFF.

This sequence joins TRBV14 and TRBJ1-2; D is ambiguous. The CDR3 has 20 residues. The V end lost 1 base, the J end lost 2 bases, and 26 bases lay between the germline ends. Germline V CDR1 and CDR2: SGHDN, FVKESK. CDR3: CASSQVPMSARRLGNYGYTF. The CDR3 DNA follows: TGTGCCAGCAGCCAAGTCCCTATGTCGGCCAGGAGATTAGGGAACTATGGCTACACCTTC.

The genes are TRBV7-2 and TRBJ1-2; 8 nucleotides match TRBD1. Trimming removed 5 bases from V and 4 bases from J; junction bases left unmatched: 6. This CDR3 has 14 amino acids. CDR1 SGHTA and CDR2 FQGNSA come from the germline V gene. CDR3: CASSQDRVSYGYTF. As DNA, the CDR3 is TGTGCCAGCAGCCAGGACAGGGTGAGCTATGGCTACACCTTC.

The chain has TRBV5-1 and TRBJ1-2, with D possibly TRBD1 on 5 matching bases. V was clipped by 2 bases and J by 2 bases, with 16 bases between them. The CDR3 covers 16 residues. The V gene's germline CDR1 is SGHRS and CDR2 YFSETQ. The CDR3 sequence: CASSFGAGTKNYGYTF. DNA of the CDR3: TGCGCCAGCAGCTTCGGGGCAGGCACAAAAAACTATGGCTACACCTTC.

The chain has TRBV11-3 and TRBJ1-1; a possible D gene is TRBD1 (5 bases). The germline CDR1 and CDR2 sequences are SGHNT and YENEEA. Trimming took 3 bases from V and 1 from J, leaving 6 bases between them. This CDR3 has 13 amino acids. CDR3 DNA sequence: TGTGCCAGCAGCTTCAGGGAGAACACTGAAGCTTTCTTT. It yields the protein CASSFRENTEAFF.

This chain connects TRBV19 to TRBJ2-3; D call uncertain. In germline, CDR1 is LNHDA, CDR2 SQIVND (reference sequence). Trimming pared 3 bases from V and 2 bases from J, leaving 18 bases between. The CDR3 covers 17 residues. Here the CDR3 reads CASSMLWVGGVTDTQYF. DNA of the CDR3: TGTGCCAGTAGTATGTTGTGGGTGGGTGGCGTCACAGATACGCAGTATTTT.

The chain couples TRBV30 to TRBJ1-2; weak D call: TRBD1 (6 bases). This CDR3 comprises 14 residues. The V gene's germline CDR1 is GTSNPN and CDR2 SVGIG (reference sequence). With 1 base removed from V and 7 bases from J, the gap between germline ends came to 16 bases. The CDR3 reads CAWSAWTGGGGYTF. In DNA form, the CDR3 reads TGTGCCTGGAGTGCCTGGACTGGAGGGGGTGGCTACACCTTC.

This rearrangement joins TRBV7-6 to TRBJ2-5; TRBD2 aligns across 7 bases. Trimming took 5 bases from V and 5 from J; bases not matched to a gene: 11. The CDR3 has 15 residues. The germline V gene encodes CDR1 SGHVS and CDR2 FNYEAQ. The CDR3 nucleotides read TGTGCCAGCAGCCAAAGAGCGGGGAGCGGGGAGACCCAGTACTTC. Encoded protein: CASSQRAGSGETQYF.

The chain combines TRBV7-7 with TRBJ1-5; D unresolved. Germline values: CDR1 SSHAT, CDR2 FNYEAQ (reference sequence). Trimming stripped 5 bases from V and 1 base from J, with 6 bases between. This CDR3 has 13 residues. CDR3 sequence (DNA): TGTGCCAGCAGCGCTGGCAGCAATCAGCCCCAGCATTTT. It translates to CASSAGSNQPQHF.

V gene TRBV7-2 combines with J gene TRBJ2-3; 8 nucleotides agree with TRBD2. There are 14 residues in the CDR3. CDR1 SGHTA and CDR2 FQGNSA come from the germline V gene. V shed 4 bases and J 6 bases; nucleotides not matched to a gene: 6. This CDR3 is CASSSAGGWDTQYF. Here the CDR3 DNA reads TGTGCCAGCAGCTCCGCGGGGGGCTGGGATACGCAGTATTTT.

The V and J genes are TRBV7-9 and TRBJ1-4; no clear D. The CDR3 runs to 12 residues. V dropped 6 bases and J dropped 6 bases, with 8 bases sitting between them. Germline CDR1 and CDR2: SEHNR and FQNEAQ (reference sequence). CDR3 loop: CASRQFDEKLFF. The CDR3 region has the DNA TGTGCCAGCAGACAGTTCGATGAAAAACTGTTTTTT.

This chain uses TRBV29-1 with TRBJ1-2, with 7 bases identical to TRBD1. J lost 2 bases, V lost 4 bases, and 16 bases had no gene match. Germline CDR1 SQVTM, CDR2 ANQGSEA. The CDR3 is 17 amino acids. As DNA, the CDR3 is TGCAGCGTTGGGGTCCGGGACAGAGGGCGTCCCAACTATGGCTACACCTTC. Translation gives CSVGVRDRGRPNYGYTF.

V and J are TRBV2 and TRBJ2-5; 8 nucleotides align to TRBD2. Germline trimming cut 3 bases from V and 2 bases from J; bases unmatched to any gene: 5. This CDR3 has 15 residues. Germline CDR1 and CDR2: SNHLY and FYNNEI. Here the CDR3 DNA reads TGTGCCAGCAGTGACCAGCGGGGGCGTCAAGAGACCCAGTACTTC. This codes for CASSDQRGRQETQYF.

This clone has just one count. The chain has TRBV7-2 and TRBJ1-2, with D unresolved. This CDR3 comprises 13 residues. CDR1 SGHTA and CDR2 FQGNSA come from the germline V gene. Trimming stripped 5 bases from V and 2 bases from J, with 9 bases between. CDR3 protein: CASSRDINYGYTF. CDR3 nucleotides: TGTGCCAGCAGCCGAGATATCAACTATGGCTACACCTTC.

This clone was seen repeatedly, ten times or more. The V gene is TRBV2, the J gene TRBJ2-7, with 16 positions matching TRBD2. The CDR3 loop spans 15 amino acids. CDR1 is SNHLY and CDR2 is FYNNEI in the germline V gene. With 5 bases clipped from V and 5 bases from J, the junction kept 3 bases outside the gene matches. Here the CDR3 reads CASSPGTSGGDEQYF. CDR3 DNA sequence: TGTGCCAGCAGTCCCGGGACTAGCGGGGGGGACGAGCAGTACTTC.

This clone was found once. The rearrangement uses TRBV5-5 and TRBJ2-3; 7 bases agree with TRBD1. The germline V gene encodes CDR1 SGHKS and CDR2 YYEKEE (reference sequence). The CDR3 is made up of 15 amino acids. J gave up 2 bases and V 6 bases, and 9 bases lay outside the gene matches. Written as DNA, the CDR3 is TGTGCCAGCAACCCCTACAGGGGATACACAGATACGCAGTATTTT. Its translation is CASNPYRGYTDTQYF.

The chain recombines TRBV4-3 with TRBJ1-6; 8 bases map to TRBD1. The J segment lost 7 bases and the V segment lost 6 bases, leaving 8 bases of the junction unmatched. Germline loops: CDR1 LGHNA, CDR2 YSLEER. The CDR3 is 15 amino acids. CDR3 in amino acids: CASRPTTGANSPLHF. The CDR3 DNA is TGCGCCAGCAGACCTACGACAGGGGCAAATTCACCCCTCCACTTT.

V usage is TRBV7-2 and J usage is TRBJ1-5; no firm D call. The CDR3 consists of 14 residues. CDR1 and CDR2 from the germline V gene are SGHTA and FQGNSA. V was clipped by 4 bases and J by 5 bases, with 12 bases between them. The CDR3 DNA follows: TGTGCCAGCAGCTCTCATGCGGGCCATCAGCCCCAGCATTTT. It specifies CASSSHAGHQPQHF.

CDR3 protein: CASSLSVIQDEAFF. The CDR3 DNA is TGTGCCAGCAGCTTGTCCGTAATTCAGGACGAAGCTTTCTTT. This chain links TRBV5-4 with TRBJ1-1; D uncertain. This CDR3 comprises 14 residues. The germline gives CDR1 SGHNT, CDR2 YYREEE (reference sequence). V was cut by 1 base and J by 8 bases, with 15 bases left in between.

Note on this clone: Its ends do not fully match the called genes, so a read error is possible. The chain has TRBV29-1 and TRBJ2-1, with 13 positions matching TRBD2. From germline, CDR1 is SQVTM and CDR2 ANQGSEA. The CDR3 totals 17 residues. The CDR3 region has the DNA TGCGGCGTTGAGGATAGACTAGCGGGGGGTACCTACAATGAGCAGTTCTTC. Translating gives CGVEDRLAGGTYNEQFF.

This chain joins TRBV19 and TRBJ1-2; TRBD1 aligns across 9 bases. The CDR3 contains 16 residues. In germline, CDR1 is LNHDA, CDR2 SQIVND (reference sequence). Germline trimming cut 5 bases from V and 7 bases from J; bases unmatched to any gene: 14. CDR3 loop: CASSHATGTGSSGYTF. The DNA for the CDR3 is TGTGCCAGTAGTCATGCCACCGGGACAGGGTCTTCTGGCTACACCTTC.

This clone was seen a single time. The rearrangement uses TRBV18 and TRBJ2-2; 7 bases are a match to TRBD1. CDR3 length: 17 amino acids. In germline, CDR1 is KGHSH, CDR2 LQKENI. The trim removed 3 bases at V and 6 bases at J, leaving 13 bases unmatched. CDR3 bases: TGTGCCAGCTCACCGCAATACGGCGGACAGGTGGCCGGGGAGCTGTTTTTT. Translated: CASSPQYGGQVAGELFF.

This clone has ten or more counts. The rearrangement uses TRBV13 and TRBJ2-7; D is uncertain. This CDR3 spans 15 amino acids. The germline CDR1 and CDR2 sequences are PRHDT and FYEKMQ (reference sequence). V lost 4 bases and J lost 6, with 19 bases in between. The CDR3 loop reads CASSWRPQRTFEQYF. The CDR3 DNA is TGTGCCAGCAGCTGGCGACCACAGAGGACGTTCGAGCAGTACTTC.

The V gene is TRBV11-3, the J gene TRBJ2-7; D remains ambiguous. The CDR3 is 14 amino acids. V lost 1 base and J lost 3, with 10 bases in between. Germline assignment: CDR1 SGHNT and CDR2 YENEEA. This chain's CDR3 is CASSLGRVNYEQYF. CDR3 DNA sequence: TGTGCCAGCAGCTTAGGCCGCGTAAACTACGAGCAGTACTTC.

The chain joins TRBV4-1 to TRBJ2-3; D may be TRBD2 (6 bases). Germline V gene lookup returns CDR1 MGHRA and CDR2 YSYEKL. The CDR3 is 18 amino acids. The V and J ends lost 4 bases and 2 bases respectively, with 22 bases between them. The CDR3 here is CASSPNAVRGRPTDTQYF. CDR3 bases: TGCGCCAGCAGCCCGAATGCTGTGCGGGGCCGCCCCACAGATACGCAGTATTTT.

The chain couples TRBV4-3 to TRBJ1-1; D is undetermined. This CDR3 region has 13 residues. Trimming took 2 bases from V and 6 from J, leaving 10 bases between them. Per the germline V gene, CDR1 is LGHNA and CDR2 is YSLEER. DNA for the CDR3: TGCGCCAGCAGCCAATTCTGGTACTCTGAAGCTTTCTTT. Protein product: CASSQFWYSEAFF.